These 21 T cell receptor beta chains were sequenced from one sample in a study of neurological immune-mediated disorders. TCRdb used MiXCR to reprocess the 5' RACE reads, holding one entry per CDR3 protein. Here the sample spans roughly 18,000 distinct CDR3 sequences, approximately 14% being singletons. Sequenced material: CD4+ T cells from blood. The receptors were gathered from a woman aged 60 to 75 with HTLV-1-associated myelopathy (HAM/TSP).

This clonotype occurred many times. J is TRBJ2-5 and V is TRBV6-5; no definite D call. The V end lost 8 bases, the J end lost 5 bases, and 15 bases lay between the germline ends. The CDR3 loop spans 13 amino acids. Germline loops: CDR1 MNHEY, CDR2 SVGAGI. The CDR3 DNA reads TGTGCCAGCTCCTCCCTCCTCTCGGAGACCCAGTACTTC. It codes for CASSSLLSETQYF.

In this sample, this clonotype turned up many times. CDR3 loop: CSVEEVAGTLPSYEQYF. CDR3 DNA sequence: TGCAGCGTTGAAGAAGTCGCCGGGACGCTCCCCTCCTACGAGCAGTACTTC. V and J are TRBV29-1 and TRBJ2-7; D could derive from TRBD1 or TRBD2 (5 bases each). Germline V gives CDR1 SQVTM, CDR2 ANQGSEA. There are 17 residues in the CDR3. The germline V and J ends were trimmed by 0 bases and 0 bases, with 18 bases remaining between them.

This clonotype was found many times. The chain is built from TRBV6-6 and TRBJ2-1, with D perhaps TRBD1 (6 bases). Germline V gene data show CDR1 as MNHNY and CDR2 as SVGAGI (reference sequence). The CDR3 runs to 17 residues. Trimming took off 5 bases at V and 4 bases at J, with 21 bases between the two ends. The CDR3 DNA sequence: TGTGCCAGCAGTATAAAGATGGGAAGACAGGCATACAATGAGCAGTTCTTC. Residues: CASSIKMGRQAYNEQFF.

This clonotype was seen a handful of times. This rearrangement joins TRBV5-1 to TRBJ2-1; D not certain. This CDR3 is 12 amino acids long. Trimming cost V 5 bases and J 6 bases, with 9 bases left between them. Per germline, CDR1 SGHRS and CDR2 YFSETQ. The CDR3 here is CASRLVGNEQFF. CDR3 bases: TGCGCCAGCAGATTAGTGGGCAATGAGCAGTTCTTC. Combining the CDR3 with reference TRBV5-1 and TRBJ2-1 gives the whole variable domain KAGVTQTPRYLIKTRGQQVTLSCSPISGHRSVSWYQQTPGQGLQFLFEYFSETQRNKGNFPGRFSGRQFSNSRSEMNVSTLELGDSALYLCASRLVGNEQFFGPGTRLTVL.

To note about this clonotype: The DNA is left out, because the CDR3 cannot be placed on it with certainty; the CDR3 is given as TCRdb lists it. The CDR3 protein is CASSFYICSASNSYEQYF. This rearrangement joins TRBV7-6 to TRBJ2-7. Germline V gives CDR1 SGHVS, CDR2 FNYEAQ. The CDR3 is 18 residues long, counting both termini.

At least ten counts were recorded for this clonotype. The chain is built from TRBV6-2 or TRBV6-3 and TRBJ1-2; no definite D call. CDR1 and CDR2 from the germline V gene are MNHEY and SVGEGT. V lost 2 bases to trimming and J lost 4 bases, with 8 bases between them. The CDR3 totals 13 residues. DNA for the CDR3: TGTGCCAGCAGTTACCGGGCAGGCTATGGCTACACCTTC. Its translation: CASSYRAGYGYTF.

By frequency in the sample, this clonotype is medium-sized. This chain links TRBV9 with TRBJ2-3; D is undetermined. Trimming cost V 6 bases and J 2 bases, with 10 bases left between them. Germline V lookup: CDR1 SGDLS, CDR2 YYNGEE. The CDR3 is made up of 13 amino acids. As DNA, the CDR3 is TGTGCCAGCAACTATAGGCCCACAGATACGCAGTATTTT. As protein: CASNYRPTDTQYF.

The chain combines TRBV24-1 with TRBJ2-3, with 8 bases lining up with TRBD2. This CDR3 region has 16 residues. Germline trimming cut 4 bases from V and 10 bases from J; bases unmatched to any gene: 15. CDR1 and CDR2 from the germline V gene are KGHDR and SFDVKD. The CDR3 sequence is CATSDAVAGPPQAQYF. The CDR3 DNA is TGTGCCACCAGTGACGCCGTAGCGGGACCCCCCCAAGCGCAGTATTTT.

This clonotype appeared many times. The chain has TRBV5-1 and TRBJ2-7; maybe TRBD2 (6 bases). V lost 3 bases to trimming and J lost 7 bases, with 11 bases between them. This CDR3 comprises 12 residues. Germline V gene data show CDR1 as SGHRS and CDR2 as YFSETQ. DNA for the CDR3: TGCGCCAGCAGCTACGAACGGGGGGAGCAGTACTTC. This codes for CASSYERGEQYF.

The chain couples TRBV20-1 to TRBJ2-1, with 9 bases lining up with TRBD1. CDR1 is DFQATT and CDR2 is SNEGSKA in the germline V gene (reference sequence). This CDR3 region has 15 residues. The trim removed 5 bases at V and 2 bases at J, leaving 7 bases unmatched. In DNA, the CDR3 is TGCAGTGCTTCGTCGGGACAGGGAGCCTACAATGAGCAGTTCTTC. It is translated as CSASSGQGAYNEQFF.

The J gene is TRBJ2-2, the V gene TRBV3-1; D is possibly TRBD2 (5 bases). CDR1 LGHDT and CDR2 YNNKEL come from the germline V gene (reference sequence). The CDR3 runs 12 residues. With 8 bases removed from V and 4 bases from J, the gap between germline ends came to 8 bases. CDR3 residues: CASQRSTGELFF. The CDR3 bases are TGTGCCAGCCAGCGGAGCACCGGGGAGCTGTTTTTT.

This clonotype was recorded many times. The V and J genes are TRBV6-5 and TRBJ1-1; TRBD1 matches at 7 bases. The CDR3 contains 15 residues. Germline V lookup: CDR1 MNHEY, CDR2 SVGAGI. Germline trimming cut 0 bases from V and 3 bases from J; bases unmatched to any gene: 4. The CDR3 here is CASSYSTGWDTEAFF. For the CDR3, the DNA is TGTGCCAGCAGTTACTCGACAGGGTGGGACACTGAAGCTTTCTTT.

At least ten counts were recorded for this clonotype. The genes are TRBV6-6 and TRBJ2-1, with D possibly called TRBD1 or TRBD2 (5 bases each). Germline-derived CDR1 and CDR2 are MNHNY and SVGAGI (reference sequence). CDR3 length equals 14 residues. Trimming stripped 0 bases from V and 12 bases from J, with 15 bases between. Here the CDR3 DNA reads TGTGCCAGCAGTTACTCCCAGCCGGGGCAGTGGCAGTTCTTC. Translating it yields CASSYSQPGQWQFF.

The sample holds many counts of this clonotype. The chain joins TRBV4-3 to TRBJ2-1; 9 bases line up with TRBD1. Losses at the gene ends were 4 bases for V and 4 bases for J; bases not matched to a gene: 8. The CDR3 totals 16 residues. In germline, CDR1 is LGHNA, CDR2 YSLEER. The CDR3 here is CASSRGRDRAYNEQFF. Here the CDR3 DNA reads TGCGCCAGCAGCCGTGGGCGGGACAGGGCGTACAATGAGCAGTTCTTC.

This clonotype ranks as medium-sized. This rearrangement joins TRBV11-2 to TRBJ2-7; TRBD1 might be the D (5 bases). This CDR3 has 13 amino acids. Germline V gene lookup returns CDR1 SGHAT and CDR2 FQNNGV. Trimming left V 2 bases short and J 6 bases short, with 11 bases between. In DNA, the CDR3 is TGTGCCAGCAGCTTACATAGGGGCCTCGAGCAGTACTTC. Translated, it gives CASSLHRGLEQYF.

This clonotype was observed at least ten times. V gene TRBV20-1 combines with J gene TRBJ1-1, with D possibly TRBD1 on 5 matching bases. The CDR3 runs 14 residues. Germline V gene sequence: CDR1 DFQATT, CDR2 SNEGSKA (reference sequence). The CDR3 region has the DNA TGCAGCCCCGAGGGTATGGGGGGAGAAACTGAAGCTTTCTTT. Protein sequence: CSPEGMGGETEAFF.

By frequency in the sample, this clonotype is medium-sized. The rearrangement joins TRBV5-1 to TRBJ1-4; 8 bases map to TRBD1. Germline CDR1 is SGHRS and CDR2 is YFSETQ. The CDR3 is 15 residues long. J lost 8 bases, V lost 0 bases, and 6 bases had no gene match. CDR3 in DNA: TGCGCCAGCAGCTTGGGACAGGGGAGGTACGAAAAACTGTTTTTT. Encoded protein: CASSLGQGRYEKLFF.

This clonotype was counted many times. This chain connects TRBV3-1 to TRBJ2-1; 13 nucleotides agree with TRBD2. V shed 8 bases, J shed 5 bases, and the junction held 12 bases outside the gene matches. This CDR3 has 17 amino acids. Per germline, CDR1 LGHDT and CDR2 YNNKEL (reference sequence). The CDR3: CASQRRLAGGPHNEQFF. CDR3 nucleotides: TGTGCCAGCCAGAGGCGACTAGCGGGAGGCCCACACAATGAGCAGTTCTTC.

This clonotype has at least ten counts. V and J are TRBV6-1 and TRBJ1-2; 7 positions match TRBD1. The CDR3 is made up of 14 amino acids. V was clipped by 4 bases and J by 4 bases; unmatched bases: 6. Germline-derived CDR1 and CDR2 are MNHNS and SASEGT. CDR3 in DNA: TGTGCCAGCAGTGGACGACAGGGTGTCTATGGCTACACCTTC. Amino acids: CASSGRQGVYGYTF.

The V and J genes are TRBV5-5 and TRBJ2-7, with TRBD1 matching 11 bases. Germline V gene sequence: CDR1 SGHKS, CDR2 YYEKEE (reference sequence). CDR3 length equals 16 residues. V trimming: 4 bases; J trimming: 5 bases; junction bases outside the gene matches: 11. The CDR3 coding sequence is TGTGCCAGCAGCCCAGCTGGGGGACAGGGGGTCCACGAGCAGTACTTC. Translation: CASSPAGGQGVHEQYF.

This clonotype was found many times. The CDR3: CASSLGGGTGVEQFF. CDR3 nucleotides: TGTGCCAGCAGCTTAGGGGGCGGGACAGGGGTTGAGCAGTTCTTC. The chain combines TRBV5-5 with TRBJ2-1; 10 nucleotides agree with TRBD1. The germline CDR1 and CDR2 sequences are SGHKS and YYEKEE (reference sequence). The V segment lost 2 bases and the J segment 9 bases; nucleotides outside the gene matches: 8. The CDR3 extends over 15 amino acids. The entire variable domain, with the rest obtained from reference TRBV5-5 and TRBJ2-1, is as follows: DAGVTQSPTHLIKTRGQQVTLRCSPISGHKSVSWYQQVLGQGPQFIFQYYEKEERGRGNFPDRFSARQFPNYSSELNVNALLLGDSALYLCASSLGGGTGVEQFFGPGTRLTVL.